The next 8 T cell receptor beta chains were all read from a single sample in a study of T cells in Graves' hyperthyroidism and ophthalmopathy. Regions amplified from RNA transcripts were the TCR beta CDR3 regions. The study used the HTBI primer set for a first-round RT-PCR of the TCR CDR3. TCRdb recomputed calls from the multiplex PCR reads with MiXCR, one row per CDR3 protein. The sample lists roughly 550,000 distinct CDR3 sequences; about 15% were seen once. The sample taken for sequencing was blood. All receptors derive from a woman aged 25 to 45 with Graves' ophthalmopathy.

This clonotype was seen repeatedly, ten times or more. V is TRBV5-1 and J is TRBJ2-3; D remains unclear. CDR3 length: 12 amino acids. The germline V and J ends were trimmed by 4 bases and 3 bases, with 6 bases remaining between them. CDR1 and CDR2 from the germline V gene are SGHRS and YFSETQ. CDR3 coding DNA: TGCGCCAGCAGCCCGGCAACAGATACGCAGTATTTT. Translation gives CASSPATDTQYF.

About this clonotype itself: A much larger clone differs from this one at a single base, so this may be a read error. CDR3 sequence (DNA): TGTGCCAGCAGTGTTCCCCTATCCCGGGGACGGGATCCCTACGAGCAGTACTTC. Protein product: CASSVPLSRGRDPYEQYF. The V gene is TRBV2, the J gene TRBJ2-7, with D perhaps matching TRBD1 or TRBD2 (5 bases each). CDR1 and CDR2 (germline): SNHLY, FYNNEI. The CDR3 contains 18 residues. V gave up 4 bases and J gave up 2 bases, with 24 bases separating them.

V is TRBV20-1 and J is TRBJ2-3, with D maybe TRBD2 (6 bases). In germline, CDR1 is DFQATT, CDR2 SNEGSKA (reference sequence). The V gene lost 2 bases and the J gene lost 0 bases, with 12 bases spanning the gap. The CDR3 contains 15 residues. CDR3 in DNA: TGCAGTGCTAGAACTAGCAGCCTTAGCACAGATACGCAGTATTTT. Its translation is CSARTSSLSTDTQYF.

The chain carries TRBV9 and TRBJ2-1; no clear D. Looked up from germline, CDR1 is SGDLS and CDR2 is YYNGEE. The ends were cut back, 5 bases at V and 5 bases at J, with 5 bases in the middle. The CDR3 runs 11 residues. The CDR3 DNA sequence: TGTGCCAGCAGGTACGACAATGAGCAGTTCTTC. This codes for CASRYDNEQFF.

This clonotype came up a few times. The V gene is TRBV4-1, the J gene TRBJ2-7; 12 positions match TRBD2. After removal of 2 bases from V and 6 bases from J, the junction contained 2 bases not matched to a gene. Germline V gives CDR1 MGHRA, CDR2 YSYEKL. The CDR3 has 14 residues. The CDR3 protein is CASSQLAGGSEQYF. The CDR3 DNA reads TGCGCCAGCAGCCAACTAGCGGGAGGGTCCGAGCAGTACTTC.

This clonotype was counted between two and nine times. The CDR3 nucleotides are TGCAGTGCCGGGGGGTTCACCTACGAGCAGTACTTC. It is translated as CSAGGFTYEQYF. The genes are TRBV20-1 and TRBJ2-7, with 7 bases matching TRBD2. V lost 6 bases and J lost 2; bases outside the gene matches: 4. The CDR3 contains 12 residues. CDR1 is DFQATT and CDR2 is SNEGSKA in the germline V gene (reference sequence).

This CDR3 reads CAWSREPKIEAFF. In DNA form, the CDR3 reads TGTGCCTGGAGTCGCGAACCGAAGATTGAAGCTTTCTTT. V usage is TRBV30 and J usage is TRBJ1-1; D call uncertain. CDR3 length: 13 residues. V gave up 2 bases and J gave up 7 bases, with 14 bases separating them. Germline V gene sequence: CDR1 GTSNPN, CDR2 SVGIG (reference sequence).

This clonotype was seen ten or more times. This chain links TRBV3-1 with TRBJ2-4; 8 bases map to TRBD2. J lost 11 bases, V lost 2 bases, and 5 bases had no gene match. The CDR3 is 13 amino acids. Germline V gene sequence: CDR1 LGHDT, CDR2 YNNKEL (reference sequence). Here the CDR3 reads CASSQPGGGFQYF. The CDR3 DNA reads as TGTGCCAGCAGCCAACCCGGGGGGGGCTTTCAGTACTTC.